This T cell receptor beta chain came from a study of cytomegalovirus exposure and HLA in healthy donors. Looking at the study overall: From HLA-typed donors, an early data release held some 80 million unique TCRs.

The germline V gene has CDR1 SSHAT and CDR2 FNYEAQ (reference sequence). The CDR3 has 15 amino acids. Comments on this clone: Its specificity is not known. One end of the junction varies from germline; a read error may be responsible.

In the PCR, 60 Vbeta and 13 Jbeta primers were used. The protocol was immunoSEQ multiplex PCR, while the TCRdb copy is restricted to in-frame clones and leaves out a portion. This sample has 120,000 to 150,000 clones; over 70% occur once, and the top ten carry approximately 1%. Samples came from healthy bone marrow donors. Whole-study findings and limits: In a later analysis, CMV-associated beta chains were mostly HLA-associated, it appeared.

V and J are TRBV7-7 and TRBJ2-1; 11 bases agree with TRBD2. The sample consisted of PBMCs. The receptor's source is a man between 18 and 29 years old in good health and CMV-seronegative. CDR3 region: CASSLGSGGAEEQFF. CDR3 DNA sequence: TGTGCTAGCAGCTTAGGTAGCGGGGGGGCAGAAGAGCAGTTCTTC.